This paragraph covers one T cell receptor (beta chain) sequence. No antigen is known for it. Base qualities are not recorded, but no much larger clone differs from it by a single base. This sample is part of a study of vaccination and CD4 T cells after COVID-19 (dated by TCRdb to 2022 to 2024). About the full investigation: SARS-CoV-2 positivity had been established in the convalescent patients by nasal swab PCR, and mild disease was recorded in several of these patients and severe disease in one. Each participant got two doses of either the Pfizer-BioNTech BNT162b2 vaccine (n=8) or the Moderna mRNA-1273 vaccine (n=2). Overlapping spike peptide pools from SARS-CoV-2 and from the common cold coronaviruses HCoV-NL63, HCoV-OC43 and HCoV-229E were used as culture stimuli. Post-vaccine blood samples were taken a median of roughly 75 days after the second vaccine dose, with a range of 14 to 241 days. In ten to eleven COVID-19 convalescent patients and 4 infection-naive healthy vaccine recipients, the spike-specific CD4+ TCR repertoire before mRNA vaccination was compared with the repertoire after mRNA vaccination. A few convalescent patients gave samples both early after vaccination (day 14) and late after vaccination (days 161 to 241). In control cultures, a CEFX viral epitope pool was used as positive control, an HIV-1 Nef peptide pool was used as negative control, or no peptide was added. Post-COVID blood samples from convalescent patients were collected a median of 101 days after diagnosis, with a range of roughly 30 to 161 days. The convalescent cohort included six males and four females, with two Hispanic individuals, seven Caucasians, two Asians and one multiracial person. Points the paper makes about the study in general: Of the vaccine-specific clones found in convalescent patients, nearly all (304 of 307) were mono-reactive for SARS-CoV-2 spike instead of being cross-reactive with common cold coronaviruses. Among the post-vaccine SARS-CoV-2-reactive clones in convalescent patients, a median approximately 86% showed up only after vaccination, which suggests vaccine-specific priming. The median number of SARS-CoV-2-reactive clonotypes rose from 20 to 25 after infection to roughly 40 after vaccination, but the change was not significant. Relatively few convalescent patients were included in the study, and early timepoints after natural infection were not analyzed.

This sample's time point label indicates: late sampling 161 to 241 days after vaccination in three convalescent patients. The sample's treatment or condition label is to be understood as: approximately nine-day PBMC culture with coronavirus spike peptide pools or control peptides (ViraFEST assay). To expand antigen-specific T cells with peptide pools and then pick out the expanded clonotypes through TCR sequencing, the study relied on the ViraFEST assay. The positive SARS-CoV-2 PCR tests of the convalescent patients were dated from March to December 2020, before the Alpha, Beta and Delta variants emerged in the United States. PBMCs were cultured at 1.5 million to 2.5 million per well in IMDM supplemented with approximately 5% human AB serum and 10 IU/ml IL-2, with approximately 10 ug/ml peptide pools added. Half of the culture medium was replaced with fresh IL-2-containing medium on days 3 and 7. After about 11 days of culture, CD4+ T cells were isolated by negative selection using the EasySep CD4+ T cell isolation kit. Ficoll-Paque Plus gradient centrifugation was used to isolate PBMCs from whole blood, and the isolated PBMCs were then either used fresh or cryopreserved at -140C. Culture conditions were generally each tested in triplicate wells.

The CDR3 sequence holds 14 residues, the cysteine and phenylalanine included. Only the CDR3 part of the read is kept: 42 bases, read in frame from the first base. Library construction relied on PCR. TCR sequencing of DNA from cultured CD4+ T cells used the Oncomine TCR Beta short-read assay at the Johns Hopkins FTIC core. Genomic DNA was extracted from the cultured CD4+ T cells with the QIAamp micro DNA kit. Oncomine TCR Beta libraries from cultured CD4+ T cells were pooled using unique dual indexes and sequenced on an Illumina iSeq 100. As for the authors' bioinformatics: Non-productive sequences were removed, and CDR3s that did not start with C, did not end with F or W, or were shorter than 7 amino acids were discarded. Antigen-specific clonotypes were identified using the MANAFEST web application through comparison of peptide-stimulated wells with reference and other culture wells. Positive clones required FDR below 0.05, an odds ratio above 5, and productive frequency above 0.1% in at least two of three replicate wells. A clonotype was classed as cross-reactive if the clonotype showed significant expansion both in SARS-CoV-2 spike wells and in at least one common cold coronavirus spike condition. Similarity between CDR3 sequences was evaluated in R version 3.6.1 using Levenshtein distances (stringdist) and unrooted phylogenetic trees (ape). TCRdb trimmed the raw reads at Q25, called clones with MiXCR and kept productive beta chains. A single entry per CDR3 protein holds the most common genes and DNA from its merged rows. In this record, the V and J calls reflect TCRdb's handling and not the investigators' own analysis. The sample table lists around 25,000 distinct CDR3 sequences, around 40% of them with a count of one. The top ten clonotypes cover 3.5% to 5% of the sample.

This receptor was identified in a human donor who had recovered from COVID-19. The sequencing used CD4+ T cells from blood, cultured in vitro, collected about 7 months after SARS-CoV-2 vaccination. The rearrangement combines TRBV1 with TRBJ2-7; the table's D call, TRBD2, has no DNA check behind it. TRBV1 is recorded as a pseudogene. The nucleotide sequence is TGCACCAGCAGCCAAGCCCTACCGCCCTACGAGCAGTACTTC. This encodes CTSSQALPPYEQYF.